This T cell receptor (beta chain) comes out of a study of cytomegalovirus exposure and HLA in healthy donors. The PCR used 60 Vbeta and 13 Jbeta primers. Clones were read by immunoSEQ multiplex PCR, and TCRdb kept only the in-frame ones, dropping some. The top ten hold roughly 7.7% of the sample, which has over 85,000 clones, roughly three quarters seen once. Trimming cost V 4 bases and J 0 bases; bases outside gene matches: 7. In germline, CDR1 is PRHDT, CDR2 FYEKMQ (reference sequence). The length of the CDR3 is 16 residues. The sample comprised PBMCs. The rearrangement uses TRBV13 and TRBJ2-7, with 9 bases lining up with TRBD2. The source is a female donor in good health and CMV-seronegative. The DNA for the CDR3 is TGTGCCAGCAGCTCTTCCCAGCGGGAGGTCTCCTACGAGCAGTACTTC. Translation gives CASSSSQREVSYEQYF.